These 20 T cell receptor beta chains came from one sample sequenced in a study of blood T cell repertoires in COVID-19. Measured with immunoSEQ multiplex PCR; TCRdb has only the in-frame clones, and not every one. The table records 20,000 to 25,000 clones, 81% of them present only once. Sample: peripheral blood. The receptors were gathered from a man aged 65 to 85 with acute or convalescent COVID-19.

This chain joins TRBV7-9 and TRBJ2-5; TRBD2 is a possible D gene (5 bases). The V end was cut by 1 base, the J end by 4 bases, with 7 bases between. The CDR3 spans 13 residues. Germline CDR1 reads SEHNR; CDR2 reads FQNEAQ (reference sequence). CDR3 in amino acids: CASSLGLAETQYF. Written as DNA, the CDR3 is TGTGCCAGCAGCTTAGGTCTAGCAGAGACCCAGTACTTC.

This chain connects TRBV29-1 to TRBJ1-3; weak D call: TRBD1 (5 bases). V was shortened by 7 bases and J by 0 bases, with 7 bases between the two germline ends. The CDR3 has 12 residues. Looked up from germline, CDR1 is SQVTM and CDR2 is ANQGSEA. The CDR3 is CSGQFSGNTIYF. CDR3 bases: TGCAGCGGACAGTTCTCTGGAAACACCATATATTTT.

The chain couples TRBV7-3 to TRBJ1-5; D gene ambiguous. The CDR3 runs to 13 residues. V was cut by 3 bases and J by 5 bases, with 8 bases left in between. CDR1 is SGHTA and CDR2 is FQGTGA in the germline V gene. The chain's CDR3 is CASSFGWDQPQHF. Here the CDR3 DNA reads TGTGCCAGCAGCTTCGGGTGGGATCAGCCCCAGCATTTT.

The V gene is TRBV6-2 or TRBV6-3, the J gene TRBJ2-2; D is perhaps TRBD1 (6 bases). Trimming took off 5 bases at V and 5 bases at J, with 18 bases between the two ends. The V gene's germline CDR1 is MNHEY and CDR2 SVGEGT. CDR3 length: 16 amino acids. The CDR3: CASSPHTPQGTGELFF. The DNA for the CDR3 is TGTGCCAGCAGTCCCCACACTCCTCAGGGGACCGGGGAGCTGTTTTTT.

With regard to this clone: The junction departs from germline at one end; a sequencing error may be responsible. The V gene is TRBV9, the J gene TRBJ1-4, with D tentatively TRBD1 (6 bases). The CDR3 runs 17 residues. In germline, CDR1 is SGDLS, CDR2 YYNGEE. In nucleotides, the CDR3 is TGTGCCAGCCGCGTAGGGGCGGGGAGGGGGGCTAATGAAAAACTGTTTTTT. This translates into CASRVGAGRGANEKLFF.

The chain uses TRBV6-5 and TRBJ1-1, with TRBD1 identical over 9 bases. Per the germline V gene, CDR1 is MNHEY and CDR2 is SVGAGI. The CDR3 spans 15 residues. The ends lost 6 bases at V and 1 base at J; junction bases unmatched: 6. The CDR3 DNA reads TGTGCCAGCAGCTCACAGGGGGCCGAGAACACTGAAGCTTTCTTT. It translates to CASSSQGAENTEAFF.

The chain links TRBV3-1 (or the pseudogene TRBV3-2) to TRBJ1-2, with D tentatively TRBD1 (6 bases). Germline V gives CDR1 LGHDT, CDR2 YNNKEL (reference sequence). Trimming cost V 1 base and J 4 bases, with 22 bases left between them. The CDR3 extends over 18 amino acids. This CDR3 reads CASSQVPILQGLVYGYTF. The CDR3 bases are TGTGCCAGCAGCCAAGTTCCGATACTACAGGGTTTGGTCTATGGCTACACCTTC.

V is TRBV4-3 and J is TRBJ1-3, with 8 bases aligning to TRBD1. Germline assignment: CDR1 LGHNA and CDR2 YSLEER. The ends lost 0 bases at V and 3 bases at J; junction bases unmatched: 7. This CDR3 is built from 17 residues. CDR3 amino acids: CASSQDVPGGSGNTIYF. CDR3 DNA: TGCGCCAGCAGCCAAGATGTCCCAGGGGGCAGTGGAAACACCATATATTTT.

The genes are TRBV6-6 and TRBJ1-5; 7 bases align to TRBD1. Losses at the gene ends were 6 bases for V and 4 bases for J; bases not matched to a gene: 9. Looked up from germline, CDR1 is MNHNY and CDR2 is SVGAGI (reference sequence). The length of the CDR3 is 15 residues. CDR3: CASRLRDRANQPQHF. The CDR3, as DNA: TGTGCCAGCAGGCTCCGGGACAGAGCTAATCAGCCCCAGCATTTT.

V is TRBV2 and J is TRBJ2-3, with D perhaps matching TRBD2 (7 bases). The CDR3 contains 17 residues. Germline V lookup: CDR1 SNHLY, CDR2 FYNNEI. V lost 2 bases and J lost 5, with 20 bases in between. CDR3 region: CASSELIGGGIRDTQYF. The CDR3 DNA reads TGTGCCAGCAGTGAACTCATAGGGGGGGGAATACGAGATACGCAGTATTTT. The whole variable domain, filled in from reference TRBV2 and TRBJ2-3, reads EPEVTQTPSHQVTQMGQEVILRCVPISNHLYFYWYRQILGQKVEFLVSFYNNEISEKSEIFDDQFSVERPDGSNFTLKIRSTKLEDSAMYFCASSELIGGGIRDTQYFGPGTRLTVL.

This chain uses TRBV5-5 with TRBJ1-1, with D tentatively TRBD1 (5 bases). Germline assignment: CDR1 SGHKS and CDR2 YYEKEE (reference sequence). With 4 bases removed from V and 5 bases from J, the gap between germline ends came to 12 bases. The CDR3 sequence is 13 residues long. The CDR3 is CASSRGRETEAFF. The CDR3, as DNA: TGTGCCAGCAGCAGGGGACGGGAGACTGAAGCTTTCTTT.

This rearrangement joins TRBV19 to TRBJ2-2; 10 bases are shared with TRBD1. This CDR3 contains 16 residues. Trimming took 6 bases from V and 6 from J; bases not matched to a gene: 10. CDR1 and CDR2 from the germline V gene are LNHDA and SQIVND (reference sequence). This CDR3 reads CASSLPGQGSSGELFF. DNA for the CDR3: TGTGCCAGTAGCCTACCGGGACAGGGGTCATCCGGGGAGCTGTTTTTT.

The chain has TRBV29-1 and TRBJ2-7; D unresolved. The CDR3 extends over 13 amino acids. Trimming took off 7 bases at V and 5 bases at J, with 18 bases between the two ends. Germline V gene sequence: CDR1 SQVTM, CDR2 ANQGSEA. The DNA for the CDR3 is TGCAGCGCCATGCCCACATATCAGGACGAGCAGTACTTC. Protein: CSAMPTYQDEQYF.

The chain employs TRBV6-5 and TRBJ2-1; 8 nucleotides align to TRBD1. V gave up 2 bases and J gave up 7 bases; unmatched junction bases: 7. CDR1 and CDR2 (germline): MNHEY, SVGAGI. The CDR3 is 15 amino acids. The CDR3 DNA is TGTGCCAGCAGTTACCAGGGGGCCGCTTTGAATGAGCAGTTCTTC. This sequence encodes CASSYQGAALNEQFF.

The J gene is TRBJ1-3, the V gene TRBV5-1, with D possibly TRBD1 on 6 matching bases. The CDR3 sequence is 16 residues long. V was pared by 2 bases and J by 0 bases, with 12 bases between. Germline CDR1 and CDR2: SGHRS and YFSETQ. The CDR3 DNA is TGCGCCAGCAGCTTTGGTGGGGGCGCCTCTGGAAACACCATATATTTT. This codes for CASSFGGGASGNTIYF.

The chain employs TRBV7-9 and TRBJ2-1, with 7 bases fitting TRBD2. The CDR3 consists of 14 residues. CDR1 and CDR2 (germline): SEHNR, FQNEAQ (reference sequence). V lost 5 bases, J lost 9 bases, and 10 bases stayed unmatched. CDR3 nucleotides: TGTGCCAGCAGCAAAGAATCATCGGGAGGTGAGCAGTTCTTC. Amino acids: CASSKESSGGEQFF.

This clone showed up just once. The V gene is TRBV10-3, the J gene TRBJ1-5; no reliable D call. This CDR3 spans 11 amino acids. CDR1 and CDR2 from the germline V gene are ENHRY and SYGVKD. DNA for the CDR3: TGTCTGGTCTATAGCAATCAGCCCCAGCATTTT. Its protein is CLVYSNQPQHF.

The DNA for the CDR3 is TGTGCCAGTAGTATTCCTTACAATGAGCAGTTCTTC. Encoded protein: CASSIPYNEQFF. V is TRBV19 and J is TRBJ2-1; no clear D gene. Trimming left V 3 bases short and J 4 bases short, with 4 bases between. There are 12 residues in the CDR3. CDR1 is LNHDA and CDR2 is SQIVND in the germline V gene (reference sequence).

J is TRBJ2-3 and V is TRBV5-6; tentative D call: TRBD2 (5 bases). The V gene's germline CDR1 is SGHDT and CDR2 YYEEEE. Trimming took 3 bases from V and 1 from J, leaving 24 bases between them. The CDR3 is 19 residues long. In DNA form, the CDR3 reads TGTGCCAGCAGCTCCCGTGTAAGCGGCACTCTTAGGGGCACAGATACGCAGTATTTT. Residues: CASSSRVSGTLRGTDTQYF.

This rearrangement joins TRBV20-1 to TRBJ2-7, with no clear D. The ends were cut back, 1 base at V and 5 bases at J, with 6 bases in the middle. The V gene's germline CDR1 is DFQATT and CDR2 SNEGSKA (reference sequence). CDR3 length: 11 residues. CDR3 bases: TGCAGTGCTAGAGCTGCTAACGAGCAGTACTTC. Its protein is CSARAANEQYF.